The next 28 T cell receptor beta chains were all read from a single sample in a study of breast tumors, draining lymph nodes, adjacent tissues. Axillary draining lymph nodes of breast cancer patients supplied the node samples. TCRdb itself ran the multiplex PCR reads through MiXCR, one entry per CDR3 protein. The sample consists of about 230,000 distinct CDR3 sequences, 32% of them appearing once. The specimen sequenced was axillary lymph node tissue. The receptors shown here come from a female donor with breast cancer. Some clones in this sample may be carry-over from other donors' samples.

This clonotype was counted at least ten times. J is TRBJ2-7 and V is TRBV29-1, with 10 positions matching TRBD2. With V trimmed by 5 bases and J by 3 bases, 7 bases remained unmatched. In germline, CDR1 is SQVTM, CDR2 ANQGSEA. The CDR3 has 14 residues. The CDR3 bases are TGCAGCGTTATTTTGGGGACTAGCGTCTACGAGCAGTACTTC. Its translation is CSVILGTSVYEQYF.

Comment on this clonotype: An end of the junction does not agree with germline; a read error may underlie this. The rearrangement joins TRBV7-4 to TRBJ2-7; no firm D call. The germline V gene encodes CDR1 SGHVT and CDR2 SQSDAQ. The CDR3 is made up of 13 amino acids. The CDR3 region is CASSATPAYEEYF. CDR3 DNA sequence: TGTGCCAGCAGCGCAACTCCGGCCTACGAGGAGTACTTC.

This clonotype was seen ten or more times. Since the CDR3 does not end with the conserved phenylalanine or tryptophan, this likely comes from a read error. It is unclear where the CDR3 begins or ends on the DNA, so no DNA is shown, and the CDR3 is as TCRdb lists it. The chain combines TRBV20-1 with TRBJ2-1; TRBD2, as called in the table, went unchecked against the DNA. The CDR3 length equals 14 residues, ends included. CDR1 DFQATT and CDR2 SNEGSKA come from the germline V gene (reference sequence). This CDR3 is CSASGAAGGFISPL.

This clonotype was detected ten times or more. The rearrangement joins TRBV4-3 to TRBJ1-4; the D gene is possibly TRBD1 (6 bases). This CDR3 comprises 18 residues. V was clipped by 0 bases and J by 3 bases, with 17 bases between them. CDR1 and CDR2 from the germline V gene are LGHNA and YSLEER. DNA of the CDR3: TGCGCCAGCAGCCAAGACTACGGGAGGAGGGGGGCTAATGAAAAACTGTTTTTT. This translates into CASSQDYGRRGANEKLFF.

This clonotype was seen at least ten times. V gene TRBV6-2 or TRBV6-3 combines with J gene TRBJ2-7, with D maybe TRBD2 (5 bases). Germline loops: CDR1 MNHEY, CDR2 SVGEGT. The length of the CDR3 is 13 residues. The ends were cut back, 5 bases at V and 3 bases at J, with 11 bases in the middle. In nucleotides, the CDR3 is TGTGCCAGCAGTAGCGGACGGTACTACGAGCAGTACTTC. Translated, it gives CASSSGRYYEQYF.

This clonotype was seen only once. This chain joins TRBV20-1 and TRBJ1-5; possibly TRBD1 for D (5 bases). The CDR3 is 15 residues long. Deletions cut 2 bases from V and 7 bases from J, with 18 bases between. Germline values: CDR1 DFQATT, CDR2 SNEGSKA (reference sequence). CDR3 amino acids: CSARSGFGGTQPQHF. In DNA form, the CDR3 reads TGCAGTGCTAGATCGGGGTTTGGGGGAACCCAGCCCCAGCATTTT.

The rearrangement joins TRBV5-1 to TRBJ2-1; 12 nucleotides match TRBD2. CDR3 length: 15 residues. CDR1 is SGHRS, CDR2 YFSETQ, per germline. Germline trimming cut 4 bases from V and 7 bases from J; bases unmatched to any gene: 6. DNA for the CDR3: TGCGCCAGCAGCCGAACTAGCGGGGGGACAAATGAGCAGTTCTTC. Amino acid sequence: CASSRTSGGTNEQFF.

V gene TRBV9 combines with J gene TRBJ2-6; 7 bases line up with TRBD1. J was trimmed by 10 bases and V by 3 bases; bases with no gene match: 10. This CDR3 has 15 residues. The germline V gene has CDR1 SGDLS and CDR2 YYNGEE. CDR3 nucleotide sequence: TGTGCCAGCAGCGGAGGGGTGACAGGGTCTAACGTCCTGACTTTC. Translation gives CASSGGVTGSNVLTF.

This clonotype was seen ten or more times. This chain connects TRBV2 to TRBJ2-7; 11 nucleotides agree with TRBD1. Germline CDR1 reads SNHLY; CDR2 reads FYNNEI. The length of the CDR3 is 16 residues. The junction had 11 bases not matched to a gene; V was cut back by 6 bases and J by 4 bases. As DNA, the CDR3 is TGTGCCAGCAGCCAACTGAGAGGACAGGGGGCTTACGAGCAGTACTTC. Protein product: CASSQLRGQGAYEQYF.

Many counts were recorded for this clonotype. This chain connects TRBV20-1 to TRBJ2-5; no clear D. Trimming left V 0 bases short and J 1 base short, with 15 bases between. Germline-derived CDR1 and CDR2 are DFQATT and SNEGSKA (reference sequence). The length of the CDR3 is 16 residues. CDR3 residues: CSARDSFGPSQETQYF. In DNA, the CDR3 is TGCAGTGCTAGAGATAGTTTCGGTCCGTCCCAAGAGACCCAGTACTTC.

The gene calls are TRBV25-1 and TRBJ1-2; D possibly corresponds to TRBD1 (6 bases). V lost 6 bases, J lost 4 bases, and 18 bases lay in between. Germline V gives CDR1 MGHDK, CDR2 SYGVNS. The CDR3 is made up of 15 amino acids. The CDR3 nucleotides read TGTGCCAGCAGCCCGAGGGGGAAGGGCTTCTATGGCTACACCTTC. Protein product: CASSPRGKGFYGYTF.

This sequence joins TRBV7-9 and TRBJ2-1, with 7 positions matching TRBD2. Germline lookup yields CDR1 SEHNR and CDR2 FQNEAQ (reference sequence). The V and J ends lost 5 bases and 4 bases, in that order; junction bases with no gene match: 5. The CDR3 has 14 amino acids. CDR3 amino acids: CASSPGGSYNEQFF. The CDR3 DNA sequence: TGTGCCAGCAGCCCCGGCGGGAGTTACAATGAGCAGTTCTTC.

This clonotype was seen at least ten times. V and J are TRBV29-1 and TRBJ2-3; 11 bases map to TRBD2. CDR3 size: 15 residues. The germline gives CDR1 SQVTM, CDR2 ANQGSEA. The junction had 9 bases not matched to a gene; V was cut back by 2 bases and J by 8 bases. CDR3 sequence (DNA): TGCAGCGTTGAATCGGGAACTAGCGGGAGTAGTACGCAGTATTTT. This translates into CSVESGTSGSSTQYF.

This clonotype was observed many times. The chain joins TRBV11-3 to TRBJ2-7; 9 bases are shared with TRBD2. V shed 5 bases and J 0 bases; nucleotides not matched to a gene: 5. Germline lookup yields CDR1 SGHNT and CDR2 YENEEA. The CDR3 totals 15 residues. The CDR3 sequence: CASSPAGGGSYEQYF. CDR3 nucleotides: TGTGCCAGCAGCCCAGCGGGGGGCGGCTCCTACGAGCAGTACTTC. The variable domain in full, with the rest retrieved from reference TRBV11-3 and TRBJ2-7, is EAGVVQSPRYKIIEKKQPVAFWCNPISGHNTLYWYLQNLGQGPELLIRYENEEAVDDSQLPKDRFSAERLKGVDSTLKIQPAELGDSAVYLCASSPAGGGSYEQYFGPGTRLTVT.

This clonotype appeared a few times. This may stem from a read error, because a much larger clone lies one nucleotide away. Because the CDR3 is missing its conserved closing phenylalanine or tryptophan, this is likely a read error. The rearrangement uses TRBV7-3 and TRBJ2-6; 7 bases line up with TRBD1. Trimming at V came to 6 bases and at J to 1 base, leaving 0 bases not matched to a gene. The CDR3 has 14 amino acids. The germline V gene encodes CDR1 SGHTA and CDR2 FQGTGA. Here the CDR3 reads CASRQGSGANVLTL. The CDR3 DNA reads TGTGCCAGCAGACAGGGGTCTGGGGCCAACGTCCTGACTCTC.

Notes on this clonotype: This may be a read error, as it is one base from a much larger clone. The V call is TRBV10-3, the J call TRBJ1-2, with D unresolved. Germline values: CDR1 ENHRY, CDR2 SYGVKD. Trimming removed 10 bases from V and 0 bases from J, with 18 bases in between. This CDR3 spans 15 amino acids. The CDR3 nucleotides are TGTGCCAGCAATTACCGATCCCAGGCTAACTATGGCTACACCTTC. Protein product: CASNYRSQANYGYTF.

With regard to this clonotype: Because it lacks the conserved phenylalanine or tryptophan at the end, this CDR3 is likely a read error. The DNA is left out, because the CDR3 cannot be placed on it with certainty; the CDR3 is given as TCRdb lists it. The CDR3: CSVLPRGGNSEVL. This chain uses TRBV29-1 with TRBJ2-1; the D call of TRBD1 is as the table states it, not checked on the DNA. Per germline, CDR1 SQVTM and CDR2 ANQGSEA. The CDR3 length equals 13 residues, ends included.

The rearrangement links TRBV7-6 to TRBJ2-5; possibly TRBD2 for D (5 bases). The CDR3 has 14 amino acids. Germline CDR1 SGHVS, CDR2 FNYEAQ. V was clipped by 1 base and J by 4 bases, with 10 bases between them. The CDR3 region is CASSLGVAGETQYF. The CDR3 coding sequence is TGTGCCAGCAGCTTAGGCGTGGCGGGAGAGACCCAGTACTTC.

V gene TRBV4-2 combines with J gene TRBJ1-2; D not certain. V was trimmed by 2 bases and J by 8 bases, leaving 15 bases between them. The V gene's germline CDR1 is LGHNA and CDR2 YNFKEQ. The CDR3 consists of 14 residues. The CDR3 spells CASSQYGSLGGYTF. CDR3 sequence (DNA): TGTGCCAGCAGCCAATATGGCAGCCTAGGGGGCTACACCTTC.

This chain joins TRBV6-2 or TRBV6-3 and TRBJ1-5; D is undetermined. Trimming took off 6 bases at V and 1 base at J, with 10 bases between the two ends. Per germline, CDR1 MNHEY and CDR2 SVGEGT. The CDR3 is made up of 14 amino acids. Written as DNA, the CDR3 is TGTGCCAGCAGCCCCCCGGACAGCAATCAGCCCCAGCATTTT. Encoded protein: CASSPPDSNQPQHF.

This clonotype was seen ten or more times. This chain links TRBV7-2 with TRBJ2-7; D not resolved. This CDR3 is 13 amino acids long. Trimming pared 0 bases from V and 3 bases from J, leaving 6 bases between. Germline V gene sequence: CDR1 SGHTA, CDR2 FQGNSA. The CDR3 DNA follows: TGTGCCAGCAGCTTAGCACTTCTCTACGAGCAGTACTTC. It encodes CASSLALLYEQYF.

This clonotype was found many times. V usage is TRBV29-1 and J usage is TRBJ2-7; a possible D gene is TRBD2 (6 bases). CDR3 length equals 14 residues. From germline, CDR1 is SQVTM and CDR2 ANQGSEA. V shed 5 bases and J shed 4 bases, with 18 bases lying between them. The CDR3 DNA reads TGCAGCGTTTTTGAGGGCGGGATTGCGTACGAGCAGTACTTC. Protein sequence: CSVFEGGIAYEQYF.

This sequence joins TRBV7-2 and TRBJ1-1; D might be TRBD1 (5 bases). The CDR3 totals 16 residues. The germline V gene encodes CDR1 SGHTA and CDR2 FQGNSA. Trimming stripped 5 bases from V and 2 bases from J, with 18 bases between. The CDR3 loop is CASSQDRGSGNTEAFF. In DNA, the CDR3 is TGTGCCAGCAGCCAAGATCGGGGCTCTGGAAACACTGAAGCTTTCTTT.

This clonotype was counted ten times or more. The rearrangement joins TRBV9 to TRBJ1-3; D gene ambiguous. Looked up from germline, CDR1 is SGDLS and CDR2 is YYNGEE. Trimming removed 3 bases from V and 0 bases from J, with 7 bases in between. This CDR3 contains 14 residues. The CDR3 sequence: CASSATYSGNTIYF. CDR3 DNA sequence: TGTGCCAGCAGCGCCACTTACTCTGGAAACACCATATATTTT.

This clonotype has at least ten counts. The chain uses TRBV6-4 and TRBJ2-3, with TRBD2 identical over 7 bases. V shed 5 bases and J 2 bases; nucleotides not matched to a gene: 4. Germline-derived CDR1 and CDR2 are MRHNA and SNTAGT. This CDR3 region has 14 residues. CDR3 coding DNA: TGTGCCAGCAGTTCCAGCGGGACCACAGATACGCAGTATTTT. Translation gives CASSSSGTTDTQYF.

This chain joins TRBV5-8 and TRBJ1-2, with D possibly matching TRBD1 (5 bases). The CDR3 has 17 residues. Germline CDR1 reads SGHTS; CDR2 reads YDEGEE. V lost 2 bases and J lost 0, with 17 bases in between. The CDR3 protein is CASSFRSWQGPNYGYTF. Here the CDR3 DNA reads TGTGCCAGCAGCTTCCGGAGTTGGCAGGGTCCTAACTATGGCTACACCTTC.

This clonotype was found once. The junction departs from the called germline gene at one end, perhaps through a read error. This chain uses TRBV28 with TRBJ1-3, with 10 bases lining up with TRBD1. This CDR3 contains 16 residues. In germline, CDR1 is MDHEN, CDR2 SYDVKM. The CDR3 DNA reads TGTGCCAGCAGTTTAATGGGACAGGGGAATGGAAGCACCATATATTTT. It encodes CASSLMGQGNGSTIYF.

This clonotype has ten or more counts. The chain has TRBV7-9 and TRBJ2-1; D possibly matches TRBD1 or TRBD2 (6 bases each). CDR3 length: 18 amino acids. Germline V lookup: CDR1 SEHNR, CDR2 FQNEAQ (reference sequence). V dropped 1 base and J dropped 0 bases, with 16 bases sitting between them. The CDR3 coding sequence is TGTGCCAGCAGCTTAGACAGGGTAGCGGTGAGCTCCTACAATGAGCAGTTCTTC. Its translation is CASSLDRVAVSSYNEQFF.